These T cell receptor beta chains were read from a single sample in a study of Tregs in tolerant kidney transplant recipients. The data were produced by immunoSEQ multiplex PCR, yet TCRdb's version contains in-frame clones alone and is incomplete. Here the sample spans about 240,000 clones, roughly four fifths being singletons. Sequenced input: CD4+ T cells from blood. These receptors came from a human donor in good health. CDR3s include the opening cysteine and the closing phenylalanine or tryptophan. The D gene is left open where the match is weak. Clone size is given for some rows only: seen once, a few or many times, or a class if the clone is expanded.

v_gene	d_gene	abundance	len	j_gene	CDR3nt	CDR3aa
TRBV6-5	TRBD1	.	15	TRBJ2-7	TGTGCCAGCGTCCCAGGGGGGACAGGGTCCTACGAGCAGTACTTC	CASVPGGTGSYEQYF
TRBV7-9	TRBD1	.	14	TRBJ1-1	TGTGCCAGCAGCGGGACAGGGGAAGGAACTGAAGCTTTCTTT	CASSGTGEGTEAFF
TRBV10-2	.	.	13	TRBJ2-2	TGCGCCAGCAGAACCACGCGCACCGGGGAGCTGTTTTTT	CASRTTRTGELFF
TRBV5-1	TRBD2	.	17	TRBJ2-5	TGCGCCAGCAGCCCCGGGAGGACGACTAGCGGGGTGGAGACCCAGTACTTC	CASSPGRTTSGVETQYF
TRBV19	.	.	13	TRBJ1-1	TGTGCCAGTAGTGTCGGACAGAACACTGAAGCTTTCTTT	CASSVGQNTEAFF
TRBV6-5	.	.	13	TRBJ2-7	TGTGCCAGCATCCCGTACCCGGCCTACGAGCAGTACTTC	CASIPYPAYEQYF
TRBV2	.	.	14	TRBJ1-1	TGTGCCAGCAGGCTGACATGGCAGGACACTGAAGCTTTCTTT	CASRLTWQDTEAFF
TRBV2	.	few	15	TRBJ1-1	TGTGCCAGCAGTTCGGAGGGAACGGTTTTAGGGCGGGCTTTCTTT	CASSSEGTVLGRAFF
TRBV5-6	.	.	14	TRBJ2-4	TGTGCCAGCAGCTCCTGGGGGAACAAAAACATTCAGTACTTC	CASSSWGNKNIQYF
TRBV14	.	.	11	TRBJ2-7	TGTGCCAGCAGCCGCCAGTACGAGCAGTACTTC	CASSRQYEQYF
TRBV10-1	.	few	16	TRBJ2-2	TGCGCCAGCAGGCCTGGTCGGGCCCCGAACACCGGGGAGCTGTTTTTT	CASRPGRAPNTGELFF
TRBV15	.	.	17	TRBJ2-3	TGTGCCACCAGCAGAGATAAAACTAGCTTTACCACAGATACGCAGTATTTT	CATSRDKTSFTTDTQYF
TRBV15	TRBD1	.	18	TRBJ1-6	TGTGCCACCAGCAGAGATAAGCTGACAGGGGGAAGTAATTCACCCCTCCACTTT	CATSRDKLTGGSNSPLHF
TRBV6-1	.	.	14	TRBJ2-3	TGTGCCAGCAGTGCTTGGTTCCCCACAGATACGCAGTATTTT	CASSAWFPTDTQYF
TRBV25-1	.	.	15	TRBJ2-6	TGTGCCAGCAGTGCCCTTGAAGCTGGGGCCAACGTCCTGACTTTC	CASSALEAGANVLTF
TRBV19	.	.	16	TRBJ2-5	TGTGCCAGTAGTCCCGAGACAGGATCACCCAAAGAGACCCAGTACTTC	CASSPETGSPKETQYF
TRBV5-1	.	.	14	TRBJ1-3	TGCGCCAGCAGCTTGACGGCCTCTGGAAACACCATATATTTT	CASSLTASGNTIYF
TRBV5-1	.	.	14	TRBJ2-7	TGCGCCAGCAGCGTCCGAGGGGGAAGAATCGAGCAGTACTTC	CASSVRGGRIEQYF